This T cell receptor beta chain was sequenced during a study of blood T cell repertoires in COVID-19. Turning to the study itself: Donors in the United States, Italy and Spain gave samples during acute or convalescent COVID-19. In each case, the material was cDNA or gDNA derived from T cells, B-cell-depleted T cells, or PBMCs.

The table lists this clone with a count of one. In the authors' workflow: For nucleated cells, counts were estimated from reference gene primer amplification. Clones were read by immunoSEQ multiplex PCR, and TCRdb kept only the in-frame ones, dropping some. The V and J calls and clone size are taken from that table; D and trimming were inferred from the DNA. The sample lists roughly 340,000 clones, about 87% occurring once. The CDR3 extends over 16 amino acids. Germline V CDR1 and CDR2: MDHEN, SYDVKM. The V end was cut by 6 bases, the J end by 4 bases, with 21 bases between. Seattle's cohort entered during active infection and was followed longitudinally.

The chain has TRBV28 and TRBJ1-1, with no clear D. The source of this sequence is a woman aged 50 to 60 with COVID-19, enrolled during active disease. The sequencing input was peripheral blood. The CDR3 loop is CASRLLGGKVSTEAFF. The CDR3 DNA sequence: TGTGCCAGCAGACTCCTCGGCGGGAAAGTAAGCACTGAAGCTTTCTTT.